Detailed here is one T cell receptor beta chain. Its antigen is undetermined. 5'RACE template switching built TCR beta cDNA with unique molecular identifiers. Following a re-call of the 5' RACE reads, TCRdb has one entry per CDR3 protein and lacks DNA. This sample contains about 390,000 distinct CDR3 sequences. These data are taken from a study of T cells expressing NK-cell markers. Looking at the study overall: Sorted CD3+CD56-NKG2C+, CD3+CD56+NKG2C- and CD3+CD56+NKG2C+ T cells were the source of the TCR beta repertoires. General study findings and limits: The study found these clonotypes also leading the CD3+CD56-NKG2C+ fraction in a few donors. Among CD8+ T cells from 5 to 7 donors, dominant NKG2C+ clonotypes accounted for roughly 1.0-8%.

The CDR3 length is 15 residues. Germline values: CDR1 DFQATT, CDR2 SNEGSKA (reference sequence). The chain joins TRBV20-1 to TRBJ2-5; TCRdb gives TRBD1 as the D gene, but with no DNA this cannot be confirmed. This receptor was obtained from a woman in her fifties or sixties in good health. The sample consisted of blood T cells: a sorted CD56 or NKG2C T cell subset, CD4+ or CD8+ T cells, or bulk PBMC T cells (not recorded which). CDR3: CSARNLAGGRETQYF.